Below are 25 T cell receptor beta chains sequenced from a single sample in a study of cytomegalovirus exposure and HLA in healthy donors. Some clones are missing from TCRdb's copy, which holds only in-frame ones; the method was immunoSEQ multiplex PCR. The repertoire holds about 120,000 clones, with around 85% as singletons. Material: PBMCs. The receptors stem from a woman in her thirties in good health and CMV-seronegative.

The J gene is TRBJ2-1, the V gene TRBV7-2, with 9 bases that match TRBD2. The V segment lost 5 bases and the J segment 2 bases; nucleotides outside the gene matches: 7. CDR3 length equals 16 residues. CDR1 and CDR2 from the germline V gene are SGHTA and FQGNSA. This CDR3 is CASSIRSGGAYNEQFF. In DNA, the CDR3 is TGTGCCAGCAGCATACGTAGCGGGGGCGCCTACAATGAGCAGTTCTTC.

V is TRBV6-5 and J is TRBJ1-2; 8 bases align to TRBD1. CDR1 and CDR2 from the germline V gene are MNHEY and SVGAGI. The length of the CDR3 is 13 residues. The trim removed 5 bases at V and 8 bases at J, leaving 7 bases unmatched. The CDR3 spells CASSPDRAGGYTF. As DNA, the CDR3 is TGTGCCAGCAGTCCGGACAGGGCCGGGGGCTACACCTTC.

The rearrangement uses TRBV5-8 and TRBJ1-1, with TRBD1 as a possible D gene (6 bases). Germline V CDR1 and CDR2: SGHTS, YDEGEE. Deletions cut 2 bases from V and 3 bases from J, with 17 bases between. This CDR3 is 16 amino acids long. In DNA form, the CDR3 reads TGTGCCAGCAGCTTTTTGCAGGGGTTGATTGACACTGAAGCTTTCTTT. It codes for CASSFLQGLIDTEAFF.

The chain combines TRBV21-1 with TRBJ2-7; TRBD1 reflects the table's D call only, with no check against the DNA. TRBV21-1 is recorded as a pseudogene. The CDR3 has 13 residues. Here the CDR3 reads CASSKGQGYEQYF. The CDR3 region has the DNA TGTGCCAGCAGCAAAGGACAGGGCTACGAGCAGTACTTC.

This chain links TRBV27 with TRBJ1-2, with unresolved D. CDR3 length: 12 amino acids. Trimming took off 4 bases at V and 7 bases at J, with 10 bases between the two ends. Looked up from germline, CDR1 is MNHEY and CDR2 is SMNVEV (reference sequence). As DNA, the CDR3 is TGTGCCAGCAGTTCAAACTCTGTTGGCTACACCTTC. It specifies CASSSNSVGYTF.

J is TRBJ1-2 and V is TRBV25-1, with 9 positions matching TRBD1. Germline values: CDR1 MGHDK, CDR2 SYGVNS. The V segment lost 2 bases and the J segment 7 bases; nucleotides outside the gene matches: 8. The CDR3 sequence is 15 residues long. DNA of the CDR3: TGTGCCAGCAGTGAAGCCGGGACAGGGTTTGGTGGCTACACCTTC. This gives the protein CASSEAGTGFGGYTF.

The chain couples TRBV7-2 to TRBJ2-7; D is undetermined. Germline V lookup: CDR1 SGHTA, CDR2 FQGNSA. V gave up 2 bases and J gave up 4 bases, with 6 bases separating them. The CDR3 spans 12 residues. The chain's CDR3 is CASSLTTYEQYF. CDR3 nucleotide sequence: TGTGCCAGCAGCTTAACGACTTACGAGCAGTACTTC. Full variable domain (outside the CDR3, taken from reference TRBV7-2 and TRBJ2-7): GAGVSQSPSNKVTEKGKDVELRCDPISGHTALYWYRQSLGQGLEFLIYFQGNSAPDKSGLPSDRFSAERTGGSVSTLTIQRTQQEDSAVYLCASSLTTYEQYFGPGTRLTVT.

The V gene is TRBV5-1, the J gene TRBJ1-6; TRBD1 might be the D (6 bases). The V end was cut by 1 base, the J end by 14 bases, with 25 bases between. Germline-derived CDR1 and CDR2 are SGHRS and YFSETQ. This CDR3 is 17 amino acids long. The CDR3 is CASSLSPPGDVPSALHF. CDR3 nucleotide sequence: TGCGCCAGCAGCTTGAGCCCCCCAGGGGACGTCCCCTCCGCCCTCCACTTT.

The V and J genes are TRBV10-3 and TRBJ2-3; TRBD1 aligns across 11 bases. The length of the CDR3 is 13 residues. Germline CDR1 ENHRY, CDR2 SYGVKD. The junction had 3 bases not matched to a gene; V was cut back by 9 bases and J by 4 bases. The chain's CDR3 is CAMGQGGSDTQYF. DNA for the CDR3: TGTGCCATGGGACAGGGGGGATCAGATACGCAGTATTTT.

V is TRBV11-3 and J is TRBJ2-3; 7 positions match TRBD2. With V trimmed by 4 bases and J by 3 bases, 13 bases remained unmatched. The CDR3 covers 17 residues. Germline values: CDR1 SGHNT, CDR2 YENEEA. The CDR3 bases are TGTGCCAGCAGCTGCCGTCCTCTGGGGGGGGTGACAGATACGCAGTATTTT. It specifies CASSCRPLGGVTDTQYF. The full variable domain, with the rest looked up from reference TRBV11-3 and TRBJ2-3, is EAGVVQSPRYKIIEKKQPVAFWCNPISGHNTLYWYLQNLGQGPELLIRYENEEAVDDSQLPKDRFSAERLKGVDSTLKIQPAELGDSAVYLCASSCRPLGGVTDTQYFGPGTRLTVL.

This CDR3 reads CATSTLREGYNEQFF. The DNA for the CDR3 is TGTGCCACCAGCACCCTGAGGGAGGGCTACAATGAGCAGTTCTTC. The V gene is TRBV15, the J gene TRBJ2-1, with 7 nucleotides matching TRBD2. The CDR3 has 15 amino acids. J was trimmed by 3 bases and V by 4 bases; bases with no gene match: 6. CDR1 is LNHNV and CDR2 is YYDKDF in the germline V gene (reference sequence).

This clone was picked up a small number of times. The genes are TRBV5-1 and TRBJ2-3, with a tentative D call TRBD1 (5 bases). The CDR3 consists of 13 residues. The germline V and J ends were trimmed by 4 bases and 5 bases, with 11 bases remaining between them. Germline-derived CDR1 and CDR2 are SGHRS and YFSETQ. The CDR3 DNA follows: TGCGCCAGCAGCGGAGACCAGGGAGATACGCAGTATTTT. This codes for CASSGDQGDTQYF.

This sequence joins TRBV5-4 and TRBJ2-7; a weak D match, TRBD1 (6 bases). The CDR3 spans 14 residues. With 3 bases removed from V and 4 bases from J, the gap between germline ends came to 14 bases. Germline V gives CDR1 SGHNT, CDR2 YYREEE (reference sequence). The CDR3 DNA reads TGTGCCAGCAGCTCCCGGACAGCGACTTACGAGCAGTACTTC. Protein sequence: CASSSRTATYEQYF.

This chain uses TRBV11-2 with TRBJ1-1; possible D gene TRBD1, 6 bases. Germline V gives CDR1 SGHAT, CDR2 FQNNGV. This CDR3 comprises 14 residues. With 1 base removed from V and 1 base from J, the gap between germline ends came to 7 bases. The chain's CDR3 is CASSLVGGNTEAFF. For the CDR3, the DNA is TGTGCCAGCAGCTTAGTAGGGGGGAACACTGAAGCTTTCTTT.

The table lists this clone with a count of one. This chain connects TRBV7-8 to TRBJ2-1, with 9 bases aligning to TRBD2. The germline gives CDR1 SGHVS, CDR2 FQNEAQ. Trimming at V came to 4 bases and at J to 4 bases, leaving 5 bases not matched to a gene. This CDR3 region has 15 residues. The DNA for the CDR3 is TGTGCCAGCAGCTACCAGCGGGGGGAATACAATGAGCAGTTCTTC. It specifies CASSYQRGEYNEQFF.

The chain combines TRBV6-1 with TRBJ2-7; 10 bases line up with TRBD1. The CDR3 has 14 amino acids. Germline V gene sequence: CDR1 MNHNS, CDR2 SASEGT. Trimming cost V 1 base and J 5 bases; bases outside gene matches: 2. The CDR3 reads CASSEGTGGDEQYF. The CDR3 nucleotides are TGTGCCAGCAGTGAAGGGACAGGGGGGGACGAGCAGTACTTC.

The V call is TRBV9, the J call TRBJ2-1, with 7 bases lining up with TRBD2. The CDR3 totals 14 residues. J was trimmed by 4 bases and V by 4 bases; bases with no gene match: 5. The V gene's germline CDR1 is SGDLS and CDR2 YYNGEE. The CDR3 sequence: CASSPGGTYNEQFF. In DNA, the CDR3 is TGTGCCAGCAGCCCCGGGGGGACGTACAATGAGCAGTTCTTC. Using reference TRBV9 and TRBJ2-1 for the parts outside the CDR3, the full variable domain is DSGVTQTPKHLITATGQRVTLRCSPRSGDLSVYWYQQSLDQGLQFLIQYYNGEERAKGNILERFSAQQFPDLHSELNLSSLELGDSALYFCASSPGGTYNEQFFGPGTRLTVL.

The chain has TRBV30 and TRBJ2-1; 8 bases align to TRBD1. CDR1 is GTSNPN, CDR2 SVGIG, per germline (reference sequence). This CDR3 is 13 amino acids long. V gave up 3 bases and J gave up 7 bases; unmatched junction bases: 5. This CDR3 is CAWRQGVRNEQFF. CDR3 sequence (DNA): TGTGCCTGGAGACAGGGGGTTCGGAATGAGCAGTTCTTC. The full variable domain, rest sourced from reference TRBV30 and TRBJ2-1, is SQTIHQWPATLVQPVGSPLSLECTVEGTSNPNLYWYRQAAGRGLQLLFYSVGIGQISSEVPQNLSASRPQDRQFILSSKKLLLSDSGFYLCAWRQGVRNEQFFGPGTRLTVL.

CDR3 region: CASSPSTSGGSTDTQYF. The DNA for the CDR3 is TGCGCCAGCAGCCCTTCAACTAGCGGGGGGTCCACAGATACGCAGTATTTT. The chain has TRBV5-1 and TRBJ2-3; TRBD2 agrees at 12 bases. The CDR3 loop spans 17 amino acids. Per germline, CDR1 SGHRS and CDR2 YFSETQ. V shed 4 bases, J shed 2 bases, and the junction held 8 bases outside the gene matches.

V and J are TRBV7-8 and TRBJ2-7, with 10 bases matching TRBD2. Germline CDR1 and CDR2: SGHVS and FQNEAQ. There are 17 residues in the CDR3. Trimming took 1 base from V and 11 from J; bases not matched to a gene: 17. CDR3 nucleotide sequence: TGTGCCAGCAGCTTAGTTTCTGCTTCGGTAGCGGGGGGACAAAAGTACTTC. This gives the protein CASSLVSASVAGGQKYF.

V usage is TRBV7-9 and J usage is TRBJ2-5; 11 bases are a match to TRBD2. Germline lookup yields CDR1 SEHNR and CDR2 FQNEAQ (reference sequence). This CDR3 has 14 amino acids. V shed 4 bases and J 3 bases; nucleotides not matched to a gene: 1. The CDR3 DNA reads TGTGCCAGCAGCTGGGGACTAGCGGAAGAGACCCAGTACTTC. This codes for CASSWGLAEETQYF.

For the CDR3, the DNA is TGTGCCAGCACCAGGACTAGCGGGCAAGAGACCCAGTACTTC. It yields the protein CASTRTSGQETQYF. The chain links TRBV11-2 to TRBJ2-5; 11 bases align to TRBD2. Germline lookup yields CDR1 SGHAT and CDR2 FQNNGV. The V and J ends lost 7 bases and 2 bases, in that order; junction bases with no gene match: 3. This CDR3 has 14 amino acids.

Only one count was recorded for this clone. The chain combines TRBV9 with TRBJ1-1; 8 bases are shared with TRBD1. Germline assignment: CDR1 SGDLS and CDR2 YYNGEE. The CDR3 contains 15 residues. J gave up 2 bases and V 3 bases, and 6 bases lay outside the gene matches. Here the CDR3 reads CASSARQGINTEAFF. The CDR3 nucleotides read TGTGCCAGCAGCGCTCGACAGGGGATTAACACTGAAGCTTTCTTT.

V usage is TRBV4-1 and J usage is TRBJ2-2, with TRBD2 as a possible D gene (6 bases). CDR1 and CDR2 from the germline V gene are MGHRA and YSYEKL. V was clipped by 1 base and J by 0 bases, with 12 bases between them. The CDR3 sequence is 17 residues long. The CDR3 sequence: CASSQASLAPNTGELFF. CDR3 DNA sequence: TGCGCCAGCAGCCAAGCCTCTCTAGCGCCGAACACCGGGGAGCTGTTTTTT.

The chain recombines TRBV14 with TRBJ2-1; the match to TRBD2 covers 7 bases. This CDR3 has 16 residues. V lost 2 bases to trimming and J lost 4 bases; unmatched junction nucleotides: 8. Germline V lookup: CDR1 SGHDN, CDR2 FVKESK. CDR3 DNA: TGTGCCAGCAGCCAACCGCGGGGGAACCGTTACAATGAGCAGTTCTTC. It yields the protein CASSQPRGNRYNEQFF.